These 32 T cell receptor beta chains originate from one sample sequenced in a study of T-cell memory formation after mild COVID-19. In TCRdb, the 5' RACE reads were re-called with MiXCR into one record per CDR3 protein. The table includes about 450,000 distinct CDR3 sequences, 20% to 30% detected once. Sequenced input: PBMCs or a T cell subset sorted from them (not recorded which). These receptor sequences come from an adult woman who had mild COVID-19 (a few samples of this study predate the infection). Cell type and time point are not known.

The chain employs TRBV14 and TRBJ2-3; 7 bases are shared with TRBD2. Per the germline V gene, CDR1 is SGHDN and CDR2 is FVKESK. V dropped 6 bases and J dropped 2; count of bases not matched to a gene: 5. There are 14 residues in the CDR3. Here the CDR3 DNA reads TGTGCCAGCAGATCCGGGGGGAACACAGATACGCAGTATTTT. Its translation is CASRSGGNTDTQYF.

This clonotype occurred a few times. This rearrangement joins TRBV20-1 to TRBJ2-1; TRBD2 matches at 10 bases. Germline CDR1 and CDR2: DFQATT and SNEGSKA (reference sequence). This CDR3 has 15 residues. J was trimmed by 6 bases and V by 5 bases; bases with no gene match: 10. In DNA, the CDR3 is TGCAGTGCTGCCCCGGGACTAGCGATTGGCAATGAGCAGTTCTTC. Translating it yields CSAAPGLAIGNEQFF.

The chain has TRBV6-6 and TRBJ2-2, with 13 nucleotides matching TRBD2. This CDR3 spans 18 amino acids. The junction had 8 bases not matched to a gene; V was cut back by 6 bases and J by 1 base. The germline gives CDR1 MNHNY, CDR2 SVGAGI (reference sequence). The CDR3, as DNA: TGTGCCAGCAGCGACGGACTAGCGGGAGTCGGGAACACCGGGGAGCTGTTTTTT. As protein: CASSDGLAGVGNTGELFF.

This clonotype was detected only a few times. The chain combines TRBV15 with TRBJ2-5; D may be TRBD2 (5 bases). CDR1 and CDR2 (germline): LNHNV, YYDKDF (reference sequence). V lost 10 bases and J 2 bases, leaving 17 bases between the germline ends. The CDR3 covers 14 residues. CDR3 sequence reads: CAKVLDGIQETQYF. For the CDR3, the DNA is TGTGCCAAGGTTCTGGACGGGATACAAGAGACCCAGTACTTC.

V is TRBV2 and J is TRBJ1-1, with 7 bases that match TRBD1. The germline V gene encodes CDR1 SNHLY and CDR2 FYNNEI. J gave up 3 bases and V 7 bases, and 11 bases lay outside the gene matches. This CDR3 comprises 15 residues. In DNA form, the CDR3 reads TGTGCCAGCACCAAAAAAGAAACAGGGGACACTGAAGCTTTCTTT. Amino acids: CASTKKETGDTEAFF.

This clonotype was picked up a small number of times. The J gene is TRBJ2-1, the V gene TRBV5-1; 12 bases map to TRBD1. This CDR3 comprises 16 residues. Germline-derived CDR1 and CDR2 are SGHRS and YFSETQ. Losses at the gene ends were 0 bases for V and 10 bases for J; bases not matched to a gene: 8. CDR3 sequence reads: CASSLASGTGGREQFF. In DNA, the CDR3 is TGCGCCAGCAGCTTGGCCAGTGGGACAGGGGGCAGGGAGCAGTTCTTC.

The DNA for the CDR3 is TGTGCCAGCAGCTTAGTAGGCGGGGGGGCAGAGACCCAGTACTTC. Amino acid sequence: CASSLVGGGAETQYF. The rearrangement joins TRBV7-2 to TRBJ2-5; 9 bases line up with TRBD2. Germline V gives CDR1 SGHTA, CDR2 FQGNSA. The CDR3 runs to 15 residues. The V segment lost 1 base and the J segment 4 bases; nucleotides outside the gene matches: 4.

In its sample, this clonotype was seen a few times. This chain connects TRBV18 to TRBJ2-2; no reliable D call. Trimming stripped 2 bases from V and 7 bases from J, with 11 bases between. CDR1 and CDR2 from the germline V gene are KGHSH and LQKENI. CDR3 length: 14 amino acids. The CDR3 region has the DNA TGTGCCAGCTCACCAGGTGTCGGCGGCGGGGAGCTGTTTTTT. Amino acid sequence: CASSPGVGGGELFF.

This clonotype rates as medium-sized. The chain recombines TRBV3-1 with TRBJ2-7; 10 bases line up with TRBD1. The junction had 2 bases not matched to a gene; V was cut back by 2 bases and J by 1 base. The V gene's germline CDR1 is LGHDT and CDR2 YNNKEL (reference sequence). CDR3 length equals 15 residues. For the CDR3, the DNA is TGTGCCAGCAGCCAACCGGGACAGGGGTCCTACGAGCAGTACTTC. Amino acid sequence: CASSQPGQGSYEQYF.

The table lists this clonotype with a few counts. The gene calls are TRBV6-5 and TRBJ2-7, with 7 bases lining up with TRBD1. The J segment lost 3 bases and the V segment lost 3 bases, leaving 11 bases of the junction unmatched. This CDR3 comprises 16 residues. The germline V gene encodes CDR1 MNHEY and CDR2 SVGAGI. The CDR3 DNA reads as TGTGCCAGCAGTTATTCACAAAGACAGGGTTTCTACGAGCAGTACTTC. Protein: CASSYSQRQGFYEQYF.

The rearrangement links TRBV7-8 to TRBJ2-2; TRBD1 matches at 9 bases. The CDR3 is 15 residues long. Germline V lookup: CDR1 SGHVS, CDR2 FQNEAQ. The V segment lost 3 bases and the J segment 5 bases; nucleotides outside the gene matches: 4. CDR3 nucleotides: TGTGCCAGCAGCTTCCCGGACAGGGGAACCGGGGAGCTGTTTTTT. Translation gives CASSFPDRGTGELFF.

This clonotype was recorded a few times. The CDR3 bases are TGTGCCAGCAGCACTAGCGGGAGTGAGTTCTACGAGCAGTACTTC. The encoded protein is CASSTSGSEFYEQYF. The J gene is TRBJ2-7, the V gene TRBV5-6; 11 positions agree with TRBD2. The trim removed 4 bases at V and 3 bases at J, leaving 6 bases unmatched. Per germline, CDR1 SGHDT and CDR2 YYEEEE. This CDR3 spans 15 amino acids.

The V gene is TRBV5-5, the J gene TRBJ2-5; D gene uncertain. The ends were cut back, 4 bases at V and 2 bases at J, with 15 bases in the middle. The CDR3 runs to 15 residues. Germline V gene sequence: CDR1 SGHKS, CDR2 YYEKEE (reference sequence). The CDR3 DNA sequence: TGTGCCAGCAGCACGGGCCCACTCCGGCAAGAGACCCAGTACTTC. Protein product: CASSTGPLRQETQYF.

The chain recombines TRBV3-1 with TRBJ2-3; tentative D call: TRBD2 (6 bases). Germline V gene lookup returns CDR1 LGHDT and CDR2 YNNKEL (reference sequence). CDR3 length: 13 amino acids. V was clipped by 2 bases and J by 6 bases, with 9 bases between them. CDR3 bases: TGTGCCAGCAGCCAAATCGGAGGGGATACGCAGTATTTT. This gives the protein CASSQIGGDTQYF.

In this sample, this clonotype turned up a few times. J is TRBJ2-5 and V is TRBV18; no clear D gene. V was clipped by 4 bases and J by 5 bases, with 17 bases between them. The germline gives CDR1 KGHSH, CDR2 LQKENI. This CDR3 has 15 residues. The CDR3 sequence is CASSRSPIALETQYF. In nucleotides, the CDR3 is TGTGCCAGCTCACGATCCCCCATCGCTCTGGAGACCCAGTACTTC.

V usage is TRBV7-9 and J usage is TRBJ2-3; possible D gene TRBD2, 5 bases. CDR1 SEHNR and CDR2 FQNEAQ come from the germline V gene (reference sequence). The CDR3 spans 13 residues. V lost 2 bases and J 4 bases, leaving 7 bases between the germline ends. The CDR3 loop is CASSLSGADTQYF. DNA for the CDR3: TGTGCCAGCAGCTTATCCGGGGCAGATACGCAGTATTTT.

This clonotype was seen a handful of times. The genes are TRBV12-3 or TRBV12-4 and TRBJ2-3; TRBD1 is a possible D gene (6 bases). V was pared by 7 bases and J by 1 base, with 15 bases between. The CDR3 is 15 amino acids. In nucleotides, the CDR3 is TGTGCCAGCAACCACCGGGACATAGGCACAGATACGCAGTATTTT. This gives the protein CASNHRDIGTDTQYF.

The CDR3 DNA is TGTGCCACCAGTGAGGAAGGAAATTCGTATGGCTACACCTTC. It is translated as CATSEEGNSYGYTF. The chain links TRBV24-1 to TRBJ1-2; no reliable D call. Looked up from germline, CDR1 is KGHDR and CDR2 is SFDVKD. This CDR3 contains 14 residues. V was cut by 4 bases and J by 5 bases, with 13 bases left in between.

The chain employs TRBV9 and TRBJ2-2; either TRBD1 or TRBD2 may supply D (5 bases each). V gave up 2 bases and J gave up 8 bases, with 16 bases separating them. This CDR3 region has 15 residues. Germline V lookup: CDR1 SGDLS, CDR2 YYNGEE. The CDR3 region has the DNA TGTGCCAGCAGCGTCGGGACCCTTGATTTAGGGGAGCTGTTTTTT. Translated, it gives CASSVGTLDLGELFF.

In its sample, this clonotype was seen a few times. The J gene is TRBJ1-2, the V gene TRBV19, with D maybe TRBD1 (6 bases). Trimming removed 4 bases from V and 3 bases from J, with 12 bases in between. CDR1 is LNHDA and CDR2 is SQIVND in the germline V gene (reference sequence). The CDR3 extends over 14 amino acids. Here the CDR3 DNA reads TGTGCCAGTAGTAGGGGGGCTCCCCACTATGGCTACACCTTC. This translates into CASSRGAPHYGYTF.

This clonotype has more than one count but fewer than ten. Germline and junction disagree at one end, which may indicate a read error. The CDR3 coding sequence is TGCGCCAGCAGTCAAGGAGCTAGCGGGGGGAGGCAGTACTTC. Protein product: CASSQGASGGRQYF. The V call is TRBV4-1, the J call TRBJ2-5, with 11 nucleotides matching TRBD2. Germline V gene data show CDR1 as MGHRA and CDR2 as YSYEKL. The CDR3 has 14 residues.

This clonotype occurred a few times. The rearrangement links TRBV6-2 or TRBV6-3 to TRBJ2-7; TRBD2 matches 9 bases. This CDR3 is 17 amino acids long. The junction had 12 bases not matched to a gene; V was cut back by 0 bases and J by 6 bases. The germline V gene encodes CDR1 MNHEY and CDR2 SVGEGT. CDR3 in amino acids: CASSYSLLREGLREQYF. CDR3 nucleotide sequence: TGTGCCAGCAGTTACTCCCTATTGCGGGAGGGCCTCCGCGAGCAGTACTTC.

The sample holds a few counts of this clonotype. The CDR3 nucleotides are TGTGCCAGCATCGGACAGGGGCTCTACAATGAGCAGTTCTTC. It yields the protein CASIGQGLYNEQFF. This chain connects TRBV7-8 to TRBJ2-1; TRBD1 agrees at 9 bases. Germline CDR1 reads SGHVS; CDR2 reads FQNEAQ. With V trimmed by 7 bases and J by 3 bases, 4 bases remained unmatched. The CDR3 is 14 residues long.

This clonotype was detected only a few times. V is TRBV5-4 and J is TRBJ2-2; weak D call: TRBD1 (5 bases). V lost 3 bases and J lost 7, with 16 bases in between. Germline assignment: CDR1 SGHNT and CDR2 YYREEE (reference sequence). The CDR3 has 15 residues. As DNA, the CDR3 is TGTGCCAGCAGCTCGGGCCAGGGATTGAACGGGGAGCTGTTTTTT. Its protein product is CASSSGQGLNGELFF. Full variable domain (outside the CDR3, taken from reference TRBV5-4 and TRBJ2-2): ETGVTQSPTHLIKTRGQQVTLRCSSQSGHNTVSWYQQALGQGPQFIFQYYREEENGRGNFPPRFSGLQFPNYSSELNVNALELDDSALYLCASSSGQGLNGELFFGEGSRLTVL.

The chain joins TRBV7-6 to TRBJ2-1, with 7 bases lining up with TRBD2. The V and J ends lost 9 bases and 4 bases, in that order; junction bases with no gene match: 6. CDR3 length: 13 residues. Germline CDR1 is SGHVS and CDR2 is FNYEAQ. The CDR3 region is CASGEGSYNEQFF. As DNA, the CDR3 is TGTGCCAGTGGGGAGGGTTCGTACAATGAGCAGTTCTTC.

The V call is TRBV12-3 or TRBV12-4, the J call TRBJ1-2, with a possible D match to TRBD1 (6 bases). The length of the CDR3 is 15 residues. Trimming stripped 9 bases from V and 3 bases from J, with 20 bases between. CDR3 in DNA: TGTGCCAGTGATGCCCGCGAGGACAGCTACTATGGCTACACCTTC. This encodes CASDAREDSYYGYTF.

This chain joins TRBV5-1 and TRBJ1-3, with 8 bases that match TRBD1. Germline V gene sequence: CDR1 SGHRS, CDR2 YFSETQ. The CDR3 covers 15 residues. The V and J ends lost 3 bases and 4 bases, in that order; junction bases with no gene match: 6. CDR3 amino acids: CASSSQTGGGNTIYF. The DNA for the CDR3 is TGCGCCAGCAGCTCCCAAACAGGGGGAGGAAACACCATATATTTT.

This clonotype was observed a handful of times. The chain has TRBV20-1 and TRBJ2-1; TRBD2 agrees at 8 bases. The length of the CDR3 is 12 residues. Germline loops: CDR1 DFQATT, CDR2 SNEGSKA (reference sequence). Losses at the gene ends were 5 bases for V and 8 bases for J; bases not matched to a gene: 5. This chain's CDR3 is CSAWRGADEQFF. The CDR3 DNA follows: TGCAGTGCTTGGCGGGGGGCGGATGAGCAGTTCTTC.

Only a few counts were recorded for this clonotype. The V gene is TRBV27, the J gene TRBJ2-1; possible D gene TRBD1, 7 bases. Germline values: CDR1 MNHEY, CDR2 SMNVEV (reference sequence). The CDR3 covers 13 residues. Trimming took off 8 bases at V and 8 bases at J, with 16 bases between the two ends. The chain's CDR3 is CASGLGGGYEQFF. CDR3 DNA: TGTGCCAGCGGACTTGGAGGGGGCTATGAGCAGTTCTTC.

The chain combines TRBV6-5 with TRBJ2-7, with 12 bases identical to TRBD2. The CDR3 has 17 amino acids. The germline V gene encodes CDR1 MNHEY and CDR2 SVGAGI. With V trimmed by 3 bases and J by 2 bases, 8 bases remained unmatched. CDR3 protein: CASSYPRSSGGAYEQYF. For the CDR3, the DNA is TGTGCCAGCAGTTATCCGAGGTCTAGCGGGGGGGCCTACGAGCAGTACTTC.

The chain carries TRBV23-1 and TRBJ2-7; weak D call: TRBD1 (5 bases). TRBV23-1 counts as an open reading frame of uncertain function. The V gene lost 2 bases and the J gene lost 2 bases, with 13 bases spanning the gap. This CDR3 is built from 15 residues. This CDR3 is CASSQEDDRAYEQYF. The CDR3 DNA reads TGCGCCAGCAGTCAAGAGGACGACAGAGCCTACGAGCAGTACTTC.

The CDR3 DNA sequence: TGTGCCACCAGCAGAGTGAGACAGGGAATCAGCTCTGGGGCCAACGTCCTGACTTTC. The encoded protein is CATSRVRQGISSGANVLTF. This chain connects TRBV15 to TRBJ2-6; 7 nucleotides agree with TRBD1. The germline V gene has CDR1 LNHNV and CDR2 YYDKDF (reference sequence). V gave up 1 base and J gave up 0 bases; unmatched junction bases: 9. This CDR3 has 19 residues.